The clone carrying this T cell receptor beta chain was counted only a few times. Its antigen is unknown. This specimen belongs to a study of CD8 T cells in ankylosing spondylitis. Overall study results and limits: Significantly higher representation of disease-linked clones was reported for matched ankylosing spondylitis synovial fluid. There was a TCR beta motif, made of eight highly homologous variants, that appeared characteristic of ankylosing spondylitis blood.

Researchers built TCR beta libraries using quantitative 5'-RACE with molecular barcodes. TCRdb re-called the 5' RACE reads with MiXCR, one entry per CDR3 protein. The data contain about 300,000 distinct CDR3 sequences, 11% of them singletons. The germline V gene has CDR1 SGHNT and CDR2 YYREEE (reference sequence). Trimming at V came to 0 bases and at J to 4 bases, leaving 6 bases not matched to a gene. The CDR3 loop spans 15 amino acids. This TCR was recovered from a female donor with ankylosing spondylitis or in good health (not recorded which). Sequencing was carried out using blood, either unsorted or a sorted T cell fraction (not recorded which). The chain couples TRBV5-4 to TRBJ2-7; 8 positions match TRBD2. CDR3 loop: CASSLDGRAYYEQYF. CDR3 bases: TGTGCCAGCAGCTTGGACGGGAGGGCCTATTACGAGCAGTACTTC.